This T cell receptor beta chain was captured by sequencing in a study of blood T cells in healthy people across ages. There are a few counts of this clonotype. Antigen: not known. Broader study findings: PBMC samples, being unsorted, prevented any conclusive comparison of naive and antigen-experienced cells.

Germline assignment: CDR1 LGHNA and CDR2 YSLEER. This CDR3 comprises 17 residues. The ends were cut back, 4 bases at V and 0 bases at J, with 19 bases in the middle. A second about 6 to 12 cycle PCR used barcoded and J-beta primers. TCRdb recomputed calls from the 5' RACE reads with MiXCR, one row per CDR3 protein. The sample carries hundreds of thousands of distinct CDR3 sequences, approximately 49% recorded once. The sequenced sample was blood. This rearrangement joins TRBV4-3 to TRBJ2-7; tentatively, D is TRBD1 (5 bases). The sequence was collected from a woman aged 60-75 years in good health. The CDR3 DNA reads TGCGCCAGCAGCCTAACGCAGGGCGCCCAGAGCTCCTACGAGCAGTACTTC. It translates to CASSLTQGAQSSYEQYF.